Each of the 8 T cell receptor beta chains below was sequenced from the same sample in a study of blood T cell repertoires in COVID-19. Sequencing used immunoSEQ multiplex PCR; TCRdb keeps in-frame clones, though not all of them. Of roughly 150,000 clones listed, over 75% were seen once; the top ten hold 5% to 6%. The source material was PBMCs or T cells enriched from blood (not recorded which). All receptors come from a man in his forties who had recovered from COVID-19.

The chain joins TRBV11-1 to TRBJ2-5, with 8 bases matching TRBD1. V shed 2 bases, J shed 5 bases, and the junction held 4 bases outside the gene matches. The CDR3 is 14 amino acids. In germline, CDR1 is SGHAT, CDR2 FQDESV (reference sequence). In DNA, the CDR3 is TGTGCCAGCAGCTTAAGGACAGGGATGGAGACCCAGTACTTC. It translates to CASSLRTGMETQYF.

This clone was found many times. This chain joins TRBV4-1 and TRBJ1-5, with 7 bases aligning to TRBD1. After removal of 1 base from V and 6 bases from J, the junction contained 9 bases not matched to a gene. The CDR3 is 16 amino acids. Germline CDR1 is MGHRA and CDR2 is YSYEKL. Written as DNA, the CDR3 is TGCGCCAGCAGCCAAGTACCGTACAGGGGTCCTCAGCCCCAGCATTTT. This gives the protein CASSQVPYRGPQPQHF.

This chain uses TRBV4-1 with TRBJ2-5; 10 bases agree with TRBD2. V lost 2 bases, J lost 3 bases, and 12 bases stayed unmatched. The length of the CDR3 is 18 residues. Germline V CDR1 and CDR2: MGHRA, YSYEKL. This chain's CDR3 is CASSQFSRLAGEEETQYF. CDR3 DNA sequence: TGCGCCAGCAGCCAATTTAGTCGTCTAGCGGGGGAAGAAGAGACCCAGTACTTC.

The V gene is TRBV3-1 (or the pseudogene TRBV3-2), the J gene TRBJ1-6, with 7 bases identical to TRBD1. Germline V gene lookup returns CDR1 LGHDT and CDR2 YNNKEL (reference sequence). The CDR3 has 16 residues. The J segment lost 7 bases and the V segment lost 2 bases, leaving 8 bases of the junction unmatched. The CDR3 spells CASSQIAQGWNSPLHF. The DNA of the CDR3 is TGTGCCAGCAGCCAAATAGCACAGGGGTGGAATTCACCCCTCCACTTT.

The rearrangement joins TRBV12-5 to TRBJ1-1; the D gene is possibly TRBD1 (5 bases). The CDR3 length is 16 residues. V lost 4 bases, J lost 8 bases, and 23 bases lay in between. CDR1 and CDR2 from the germline V gene are LGHNT and FRNRAP. The CDR3 sequence is CASGSRIRGGPREAFF. CDR3 nucleotides: TGTGCTAGTGGTTCCCGAATTAGGGGAGGCCCCAGGGAAGCTTTCTTT.

The chain joins TRBV29-1 to TRBJ1-1, with TRBD1 matching over 8 bases. The CDR3 extends over 15 amino acids. J lost 4 bases, V lost 4 bases, and 11 bases had no gene match. Germline values: CDR1 SQVTM, CDR2 ANQGSEA. CDR3 DNA: TGCAGCGTTGGATCCAGGGGGCTTCTGGTCACTGAAGCTTTCTTT. This translates into CSVGSRGLLVTEAFF.

The chain employs TRBV6-5 and TRBJ2-1; no clear D gene. The CDR3 is 16 residues long. V dropped 0 bases and J dropped 6 bases, with 15 bases sitting between them. Per the germline V gene, CDR1 is MNHEY and CDR2 is SVGAGI. The CDR3 is CASSYSDSTPLNEQFF. In DNA, the CDR3 is TGTGCCAGCAGTTACTCCGACTCAACCCCCCTCAATGAGCAGTTCTTC.

The chain recombines TRBV19 with TRBJ2-1; 12 positions agree with TRBD2. The V segment lost 3 bases and the J segment 7 bases; nucleotides outside the gene matches: 4. The germline V gene has CDR1 LNHDA and CDR2 SQIVND (reference sequence). This CDR3 has 15 residues. The CDR3 coding sequence is TGTGCCAGTAGTATTTCTAGCGGGGGGGCTAATGAGCAGTTCTTC. This encodes CASSISSGGANEQFF.